The text below deals with one TCR beta chain. Germline V CDR1 and CDR2: SGHTA, FQGNSA. Trimming removed 4 bases at V and 4 bases at J, with 14 bases between. The CDR3 contains 15 residues. The data were taken from a study of blood T cell repertoires in COVID-19. The protocol was immunoSEQ multiplex PCR, while the TCRdb copy is restricted to in-frame clones and leaves out a portion. The data show around 240,000 clones, approximately 85% seen once. The receptor was derived from a woman between 50 and 59 years old who had recovered from COVID-19. Material: PBMCs or T cells enriched from blood (not recorded which). The V and J genes are TRBV7-2 and TRBJ2-1; tentative D call: TRBD1 (6 bases). DNA of the CDR3: TGTGCCAGCAGCTCGAACCGGGACATATACAATGAGCAGTTCTTC. Translating gives CASSSNRDIYNEQFF.